Each of the 27 T cell receptor beta chains below was sequenced from the same sample in a study of OX40 agonist ivuxolimab in advanced cancers. Method: immunoSEQ multiplex PCR; TCRdb's copy keeps in-frame clones and lacks some. Here the sample spans tens of thousands of clones, more than 85% being singletons. This material consisted of CD4+ or CD8+ T cells sorted from blood, taken in a trial of the OX40 agonist ivuxolimab. These receptors all come from an adult with an advanced solid tumor such as melanoma, head and neck, liver or kidney cancer.

V is TRBV5-5 and J is TRBJ2-2, with D uncertain. The CDR3 is 18 residues long. V was trimmed by 6 bases and J by 2 bases, leaving 23 bases between them. Germline V gives CDR1 SGHKS, CDR2 YYEKEE (reference sequence). The DNA of the CDR3 is TGTGCCAGCAACCTCCTAGTCTTTGGCACGATAAACACCGGGGAGCTGTTTTTT. It yields the protein CASNLLVFGTINTGELFF.

This sequence joins TRBV15 and TRBJ1-4; possibly TRBD1 for D (5 bases). Trimming removed 3 bases from V and 1 base from J, with 9 bases in between. CDR3 length equals 15 residues. Per germline, CDR1 LNHNV and CDR2 YYDKDF (reference sequence). The chain's CDR3 is CATSRRGGTNEKLFF. The CDR3 bases are TGTGCCACCAGCAGGAGGGGTGGAACTAATGAAAAACTGTTTTTT. The entire variable domain, with the rest obtained from reference TRBV15 and TRBJ1-4, is as follows: DAMVIQNPRYQVTQFGKPVTLSCSQTLNHNVMYWYQQKSSQAPKLLFHYYDKDFNNEADTPDNFQSRRPNTSFCFLDIRSPGLGDTAMYLCATSRRGGTNEKLFFGSGTQLSVL.

The chain combines TRBV7-2 with TRBJ2-7; D remains ambiguous. Trimming removed 4 bases at V and 4 bases at J, with 17 bases between. Germline V gene sequence: CDR1 SGHTA, CDR2 FQGNSA. The CDR3 length is 15 residues. The CDR3 DNA reads as TGTGCCAGCAGCTCCGCCTGGGCGCGAACTTACGAGCAGTACTTC. Amino acids: CASSSAWARTYEQYF.

The J gene is TRBJ2-5, the V gene TRBV4-1, with 11 nucleotides matching TRBD2. This CDR3 is built from 15 residues. J gave up 6 bases and V 4 bases, and 7 bases lay outside the gene matches. Germline V lookup: CDR1 MGHRA, CDR2 YSYEKL. Written as DNA, the CDR3 is TGCGCCAGCAGCCCGTTAGCGGGAGGGGAAAAGACCCAGTACTTC. As protein: CASSPLAGGEKTQYF.

This sequence joins TRBV28 and TRBJ2-7; D not resolved. The CDR3 covers 14 residues. V lost 6 bases and J 3 bases, leaving 15 bases between the germline ends. Germline CDR1 and CDR2: MDHEN and SYDVKM. The CDR3 here is CASRNGQDLYEQYF. For the CDR3, the DNA is TGTGCCAGCAGGAATGGGCAGGACCTCTACGAGCAGTACTTC.

The gene calls are TRBV18 and TRBJ1-3; 10 nucleotides line up with TRBD1. Germline lookup yields CDR1 KGHSH and CDR2 LQKENI. Trimming removed 6 bases from V and 8 bases from J; junction bases left unmatched: 13. This CDR3 comprises 16 residues. CDR3 region: CASSQQGQGIGDTIYF. DNA of the CDR3: TGTGCCAGCTCCCAACAGGGACAGGGGATCGGAGACACCATATATTTT.

The J gene is TRBJ2-3, the V gene TRBV28; the D is unclear. The germline V and J ends were trimmed by 2 bases and 5 bases, with 11 bases remaining between them. CDR1 MDHEN and CDR2 SYDVKM come from the germline V gene. The CDR3 is 14 amino acids. The CDR3, as DNA: TGTGCCAGCAGTTTAATGGCAGCGTTAGATACGCAGTATTTT. Amino acids: CASSLMAALDTQYF.

V usage is TRBV7-2 and J usage is TRBJ2-5; D is perhaps TRBD1 or TRBD2 (5 bases each). CDR3 length: 14 amino acids. Germline V gives CDR1 SGHTA, CDR2 FQGNSA. V was cut by 2 bases and J by 6 bases, with 13 bases left in between. Here the CDR3 reads CASSLMGVLKTQYF. CDR3 DNA sequence: TGTGCCAGCAGCTTAATGGGGGTTTTGAAGACCCAGTACTTC.

J is TRBJ2-1 and V is TRBV7-9; 10 positions agree with TRBD2. The CDR3 consists of 19 residues. The junction had 17 bases not matched to a gene; V was cut back by 5 bases and J by 4 bases. Germline assignment: CDR1 SEHNR and CDR2 FQNEAQ (reference sequence). Here the CDR3 reads CASSPRTGLAAEVYNEQFF. As DNA, the CDR3 is TGTGCCAGCAGCCCACGAACCGGACTAGCGGCAGAAGTTTACAATGAGCAGTTCTTC.

J is TRBJ1-5 and V is TRBV28; no definite D call. Trimming took off 6 bases at V and 4 bases at J, with 13 bases between the two ends. Germline V gene sequence: CDR1 MDHEN, CDR2 SYDVKM. The CDR3 sequence is 14 residues long. Written as DNA, the CDR3 is TGTGCCAGCAGCTATACAAGGGATAATCAGCCCCAGCATTTT. It translates to CASSYTRDNQPQHF.

This clone was seen a single time. This chain joins TRBV11-3 and TRBJ1-5; no firm D call. CDR3 length equals 13 residues. Trimming stripped 1 base from V and 3 bases from J, with 4 bases between. In germline, CDR1 is SGHNT, CDR2 YENEEA. The CDR3 sequence is CASSLVSNQPQHF. CDR3 nucleotides: TGTGCCAGCAGCTTAGTTTCCAATCAGCCCCAGCATTTT.

The chain carries TRBV11-2 and TRBJ2-2; 11 positions agree with TRBD2. CDR1 is SGHAT, CDR2 FQNNGV, per germline. This CDR3 contains 15 residues. The V gene end was trimmed by 7 bases and the J gene end by 4 bases; junction bases not matched to a gene: 5. The CDR3, as DNA: TGTGCCAGCAATTGGGGGACTAGCGGCACCGGGGAGCTGTTTTTT. Translating it yields CASNWGTSGTGELFF.

The rearrangement joins TRBV29-1 to TRBJ1-2; possible D gene TRBD1, 6 bases. The CDR3 contains 13 residues. Germline lookup yields CDR1 SQVTM and CDR2 ANQGSEA. The V end was cut by 5 bases, the J end by 4 bases, with 14 bases between. The CDR3: CSVLGGSAYGYTF. DNA of the CDR3: TGCAGCGTTTTGGGGGGCTCGGCCTATGGCTACACCTTC. Based on the CDR3 plus reference TRBV29-1 and TRBJ1-2, the full variable domain is SAVISQKPSRDICQRGTSLTIQCQVDSQVTMMFWYRQQPGQSLTLIATANQGSEATYESGFVIDKFPISRPNLTFSTLTVSNMSPEDSSIYLCSVLGGSAYGYTFGSGTRLTVV.

The chain uses TRBV18 and TRBJ1-4; a possible D gene is TRBD1 (5 bases). The V gene lost 3 bases and the J gene lost 8 bases, with 13 bases spanning the gap. CDR3 length: 14 amino acids. CDR1 is KGHSH, CDR2 LQKENI, per germline. The CDR3, as DNA: TGTGCCAGCTCACCGGGGCCCTTATGGGAAAAACTGTTTTTT. It encodes CASSPGPLWEKLFF. Combining the CDR3 with reference TRBV18 and TRBJ1-4 gives the whole variable domain NAGVMQNPRHLVRRRGQEARLRCSPMKGHSHVYWYRQLPEEGLKFMVYLQKENIIDESGMPKERFSAEFPKEGPSILRIQQVVRGDSAAYFCASSPGPLWEKLFFGSGTQLSVL.

The chain employs TRBV6-5 and TRBJ1-5; unclear D gene. V shed 6 bases and J shed 0 bases, with 9 bases lying between them. The germline CDR1 and CDR2 sequences are MNHEY and SVGAGI. The CDR3 runs to 14 residues. The CDR3 DNA reads TGTGCCAGCAGCCCTGAATATAGCAATCAGCCCCAGCATTTT. It encodes CASSPEYSNQPQHF.

The chain is built from TRBV5-1 and TRBJ2-7; 11 bases map to TRBD2. Germline CDR1 reads SGHRS; CDR2 reads YFSETQ. The V segment lost 1 base and the J segment 4 bases; nucleotides outside the gene matches: 4. The CDR3 covers 15 residues. The CDR3 DNA follows: TGCGCCAGCAGCTTGCCACTAGCGGGAGTATACGAGCAGTACTTC. It codes for CASSLPLAGVYEQYF.

The chain joins TRBV5-4 to TRBJ2-5; possibly TRBD2 for D (6 bases). Deletions cut 3 bases from V and 3 bases from J, with 12 bases between. The CDR3 is made up of 14 amino acids. Looked up from germline, CDR1 is SGHNT and CDR2 is YYREEE (reference sequence). CDR3 coding DNA: TGTGCCAGCAGCTCGGGGACTGTTAAAGAGACCCAGTACTTC. Protein: CASSSGTVKETQYF.

In this sample, this clone turned up a few times. This chain uses TRBV5-1 with TRBJ2-3, with D uncertain. This CDR3 is 15 amino acids long. Trimming removed 2 bases at V and 2 bases at J, with 12 bases between. Germline values: CDR1 SGHRS, CDR2 YFSETQ. Here the CDR3 DNA reads TGCGCCAGCAGCTTAACCGACTCAACCACAGATACGCAGTATTTT. It translates to CASSLTDSTTDTQYF.

About this clone itself: The junction differs from germline at one of its ends, possibly a read error. The CDR3 DNA is TGCGCCATCAGCTTGGGACAGGGTGCAAATGAGCAGTTCTTC. Translating it yields CAISLGQGANEQFF. V and J are TRBV5-1 and TRBJ2-1; 9 bases agree with TRBD1. Germline V gene sequence: CDR1 SGHRS, CDR2 YFSETQ. The CDR3 is 14 amino acids.

The CDR3 region is CASSEGLGQGYF. CDR3 DNA sequence: TGTGCCAGCAGTGAAGGCTTGGGACAGGGATACTTC. The chain is built from TRBV2 and TRBJ2-5; 9 bases agree with TRBD1. V shed 1 base, J shed 14 bases, and the junction held 5 bases outside the gene matches. The CDR3 consists of 12 residues. Germline lookup yields CDR1 SNHLY and CDR2 FYNNEI.

The gene calls are TRBV19 and TRBJ2-3, with unresolved D. Germline V CDR1 and CDR2: LNHDA, SQIVND (reference sequence). The CDR3 is 13 amino acids. Trimming left V 3 bases short and J 0 bases short, with 4 bases between. The CDR3 bases are TGTGCCAGTAGTATCCAGAGCACAGATACGCAGTATTTT. This translates into CASSIQSTDTQYF. Together with reference TRBV19 and TRBJ2-3, the CDR3 gives the full variable domain: DGGITQSPKYLFRKEGQNVTLSCEQNLNHDAMYWYRQDPGQGLRLIYYSQIVNDFQKGDIAEGYSVSREKKESFPLTVTSAQKNPTAFYLCASSIQSTDTQYFGPGTRLTVL.

The V call is TRBV11-1, the J call TRBJ1-1, with unresolved D. Germline V gene lookup returns CDR1 SGHAT and CDR2 FQDESV (reference sequence). This CDR3 spans 13 amino acids. V was shortened by 3 bases and J by 1 base, with 6 bases between the two germline ends. CDR3 amino acids: CASSFRENTEAFF. CDR3 DNA: TGTGCCAGCAGCTTTCGAGAGAACACTGAAGCTTTCTTT. The full variable domain, completed using reference TRBV11-1 and TRBJ1-1, is EAEVAQSPRYKITEKSQAVAFWCDPISGHATLYWYRQILGQGPELLVQFQDESVVDDSQLPKDRFSAERLKGVDSTLKIQPAELGDSAMYLCASSFRENTEAFFGQGTRLTVV.

The genes are TRBV2 and TRBJ2-1; 7 bases map to TRBD2. The V gene end was trimmed by 2 bases and the J gene end by 5 bases; junction bases not matched to a gene: 3. Germline lookup yields CDR1 SNHLY and CDR2 FYNNEI. CDR3 length: 14 residues. CDR3 in amino acids: CASSETSVDNEQFF. The CDR3 region has the DNA TGTGCCAGCAGTGAAACTAGCGTGGACAATGAGCAGTTCTTC.

The chain couples TRBV9 to TRBJ1-1; D might be TRBD1 (6 bases). Trimming stripped 0 bases from V and 5 bases from J, with 8 bases between. Germline V gene sequence: CDR1 SGDLS, CDR2 YYNGEE. The CDR3 has 13 residues. In DNA form, the CDR3 reads TGTGCCAGCAGCGTAGACCAGGGGACTGAAGCTTTCTTT. Residues: CASSVDQGTEAFF.

The chain is built from TRBV28 and TRBJ2-5; 7 positions agree with TRBD1. J lost 1 base, V lost 6 bases, and 5 bases had no gene match. There are 14 residues in the CDR3. Germline V gives CDR1 MDHEN, CDR2 SYDVKM. Here the CDR3 reads CASSSTGTQETQYF. The DNA of the CDR3 is TGTGCCAGCAGCTCGACAGGGACCCAAGAGACCCAGTACTTC.

This chain's CDR3 is CASSQVSSGNTIYF. In DNA form, the CDR3 reads TGTGCCAGCAGTCAGGTATCCTCTGGAAACACCATATATTTT. The J gene is TRBJ1-3, the V gene TRBV6-1; unclear D gene. The CDR3 has 14 residues. V shed 5 bases and J shed 0 bases, with 8 bases lying between them. In germline, CDR1 is MNHNS, CDR2 SASEGT.

The chain recombines TRBV7-3 with TRBJ2-7; D is tentatively TRBD1 or TRBD2 (6 bases each). This CDR3 region has 13 residues. CDR1 is SGHTA and CDR2 is FQGTGA in the germline V gene. V dropped 0 bases and J dropped 6 bases, with 9 bases sitting between them. The CDR3 is CASSLTRDTEQYF. DNA of the CDR3: TGTGCCAGCAGCTTAACGCGGGACACCGAGCAGTACTTC.